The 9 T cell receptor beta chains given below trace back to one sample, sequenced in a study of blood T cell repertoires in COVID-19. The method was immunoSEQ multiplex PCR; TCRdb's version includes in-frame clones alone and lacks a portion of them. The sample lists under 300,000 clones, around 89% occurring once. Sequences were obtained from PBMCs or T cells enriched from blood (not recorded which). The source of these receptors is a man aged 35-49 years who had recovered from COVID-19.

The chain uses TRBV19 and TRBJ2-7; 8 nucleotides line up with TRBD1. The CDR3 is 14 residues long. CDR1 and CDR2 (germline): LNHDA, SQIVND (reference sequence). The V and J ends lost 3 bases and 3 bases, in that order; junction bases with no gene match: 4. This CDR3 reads CASSIGRGLYEQYF. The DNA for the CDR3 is TGTGCCAGTAGTATCGGCAGGGGGCTCTACGAGCAGTACTTC.

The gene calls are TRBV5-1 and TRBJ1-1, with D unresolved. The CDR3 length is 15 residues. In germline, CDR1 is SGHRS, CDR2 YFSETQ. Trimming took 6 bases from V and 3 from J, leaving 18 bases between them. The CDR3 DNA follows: TGCGCCAGCACCGAGGTCGGGGTCCTGGACACTGAAGCTTTCTTT. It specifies CASTEVGVLDTEAFF.

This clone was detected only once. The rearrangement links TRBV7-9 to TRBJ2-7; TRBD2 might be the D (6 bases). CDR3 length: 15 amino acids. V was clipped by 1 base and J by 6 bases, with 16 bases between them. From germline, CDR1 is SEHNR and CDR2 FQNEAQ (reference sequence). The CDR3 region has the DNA TGTGCCAGCAGCTTAGGGGTTGGAGGGGCTGGCGAGCAGTACTTC. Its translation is CASSLGVGGAGEQYF.

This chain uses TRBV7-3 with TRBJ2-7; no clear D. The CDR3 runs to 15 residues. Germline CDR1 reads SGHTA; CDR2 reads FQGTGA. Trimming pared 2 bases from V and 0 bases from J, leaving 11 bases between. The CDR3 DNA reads TGTGCCAGCAGCTTAGATCCCGGGTTCTCCTACGAGCAGTACTTC. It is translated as CASSLDPGFSYEQYF.

CDR3 sequence: CASSPGGGYGGELFF. CDR3 DNA sequence: TGCGCCAGCAGCCCGGGAGGGGGTTACGGCGGGGAGCTGTTTTTT. The rearrangement links TRBV5-1 to TRBJ2-2; TRBD2 matches 8 bases. Trimming cost V 4 bases and J 7 bases; bases outside gene matches: 9. This CDR3 spans 15 amino acids. CDR1 is SGHRS, CDR2 YFSETQ, per germline.

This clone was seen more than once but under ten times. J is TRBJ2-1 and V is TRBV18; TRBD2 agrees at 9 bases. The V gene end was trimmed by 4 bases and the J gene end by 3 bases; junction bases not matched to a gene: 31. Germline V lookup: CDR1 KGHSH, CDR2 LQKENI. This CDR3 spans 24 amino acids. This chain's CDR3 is CASSLKSRQGKGHFSGSSYNEQFF. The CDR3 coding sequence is TGTGCCAGCTCACTTAAATCGAGACAGGGAAAGGGGCATTTTAGCGGGAGTAGCTACAATGAGCAGTTCTTC.

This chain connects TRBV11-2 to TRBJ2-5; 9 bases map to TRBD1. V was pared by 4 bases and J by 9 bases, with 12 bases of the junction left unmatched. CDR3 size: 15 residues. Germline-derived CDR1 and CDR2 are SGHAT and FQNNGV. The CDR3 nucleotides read TGTGCCAGCAGCTCTCCGGGACAGGGCCGGGGGGCCCAGTACTTC. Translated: CASSSPGQGRGAQYF. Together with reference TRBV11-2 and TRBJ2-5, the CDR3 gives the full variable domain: EAGVAQSPRYKIIEKRQSVAFWCNPISGHATLYWYQQILGQGPKLLIQFQNNGVVDDSQLPKDRFSAERLKGVDSTLKIQPAKLEDSAVYLCASSSPGQGRGAQYFGPGTRLLVL.

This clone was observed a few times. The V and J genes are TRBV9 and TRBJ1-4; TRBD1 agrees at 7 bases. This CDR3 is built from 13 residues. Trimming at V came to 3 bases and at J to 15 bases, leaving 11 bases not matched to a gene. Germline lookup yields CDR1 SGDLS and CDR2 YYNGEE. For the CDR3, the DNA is TGTGCCAGCAGCGCGGGTCTCGAGGGGGCAATGTTTTTT. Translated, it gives CASSAGLEGAMFF. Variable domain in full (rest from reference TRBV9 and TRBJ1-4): DSGVTQTPKHLITATGQRVTLRCSPRSGDLSVYWYQQSLDQGLQFLIQYYNGEERAKGNILERFSAQQFPDLHSELNLSSLELGDSALYFCASSAGLEGAMFFGSGTQLSVL.

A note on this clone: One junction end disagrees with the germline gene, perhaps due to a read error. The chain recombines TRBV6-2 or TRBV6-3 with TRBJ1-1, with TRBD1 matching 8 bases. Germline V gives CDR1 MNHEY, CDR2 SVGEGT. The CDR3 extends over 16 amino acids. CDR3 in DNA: TGTGCCAGCAGCCATGGACAGGGCAGGGGGAACGCTGAAGCTTTCTTT. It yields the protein CASSHGQGRGNAEAFF.